These T cell receptor beta chains were read from a single sample in a study of OX40 agonist ivuxolimab in advanced cancers. Sequencing used immunoSEQ multiplex PCR; TCRdb keeps in-frame clones, though not all of them. The repertoire has 77,000 or so clones, over 80% of them found once; the top ten carry around 0.32%. The sample in question was CD4+ or CD8+ T cells sorted from blood, obtained in a trial of the OX40 agonist ivuxolimab. Receptor source: an adult with an advanced solid tumor such as melanoma, head and neck, liver or kidney cancer. CDR3s include the opening cysteine and the closing phenylalanine or tryptophan. Fields, in order: J gene, D gene, V gene, clone size, CDR3 DNA, CDR3 protein. A D gene is named only where the DNA matches it firmly. Some rows have no size entry. The others give once, few or many, or a class for an expanded clone.

J gene: TRBJ1-1; D gene: -; V gene: TRBV11-3; clone size: -; CDR3 DNA: TGTGCCAGCAGCTTGCGTGGTCGGACTGAAGCTTTCTTT; CDR3 protein: CASSLRGRTEAFF
J gene: TRBJ2-3; D gene: -; V gene: TRBV6-1; clone size: -; CDR3 DNA: TGTGCCAGTCTAGCTGGGGCCCATGGAGATACGCAGTATTTT; CDR3 protein: CASLAGAHGDTQYF
J gene: TRBJ2-1; D gene: TRBD1; V gene: TRBV6-6; clone size: -; CDR3 DNA: TGTGCCAGCAAGGATACAGGGGGAACGTACGAGCAGTTCTTC; CDR3 protein: CASKDTGGTYEQFF
J gene: TRBJ2-5; D gene: TRBD1; V gene: TRBV5-1; clone size: -; CDR3 DNA: TGCGCCAGCAGATCTGGGACAGAACAAGAGACCCAGTACTTC; CDR3 protein: CASRSGTEQETQYF
J gene: TRBJ2-7; D gene: -; V gene: TRBV5-1; clone size: -; CDR3 DNA: TGCGCCAGCAGCTTGGGTTCAATGGCCTACGAGCAGTACTTC; CDR3 protein: CASSLGSMAYEQYF
J gene: TRBJ2-3; D gene: -; V gene: TRBV2; clone size: -; CDR3 DNA: TGTGCCAGCAAAGAAGGAGGGTACACAGATACGCAGTATTTT; CDR3 protein: CASKEGGYTDTQYF
J gene: TRBJ1-2; D gene: -; V gene: TRBV7-9; clone size: -; CDR3 DNA: TGTGCCAGCAGCTTAGAGGGGGTCCCGGGTGGCTACACCTTC; CDR3 protein: CASSLEGVPGGYTF
J gene: TRBJ2-1; D gene: TRBD1; V gene: TRBV27; clone size: -; CDR3 DNA: TGTGCCAGCAGTGCCGGGACAGGGGAGTTCTTC; CDR3 protein: CASSAGTGEFF
J gene: TRBJ2-1; D gene: TRBD2; V gene: TRBV15; clone size: -; CDR3 DNA: TGTGCCACCAGCAGAGTGTCTAGCGGGGGGATTCATGAGCAGTTCTTC; CDR3 protein: CATSRVSSGGIHEQFF
J gene: TRBJ1-4; D gene: -; V gene: TRBV2; clone size: -; CDR3 DNA: TGTGCCAGCAGTGATGATGGGCCGTCTAATGAAAAACTGTTTTTT; CDR3 protein: CASSDDGPSNEKLFF
J gene: TRBJ1-2; D gene: -; V gene: TRBV4-1; clone size: -; CDR3 DNA: TGCGCCAGCAGCCAAGAAACAGGGAACTATGGCTACACCTTC; CDR3 protein: CASSQETGNYGYTF
J gene: TRBJ2-7; D gene: TRBD2; V gene: TRBV5-1; clone size: -; CDR3 DNA: TGCGCCAGCAGCGGGCAACTAGCGGGGGTACTACCATACGAGCAGTACTTC; CDR3 protein: CASSGQLAGVLPYEQYF
J gene: TRBJ2-1; D gene: TRBD2; V gene: TRBV6-4; clone size: -; CDR3 DNA: TGTGCCAGCAGTGGTGGGACTAGCGGGTACAATGAGCAGTTCTTC; CDR3 protein: CASSGGTSGYNEQFF
J gene: TRBJ2-7; D gene: -; V gene: TRBV18; clone size: -; CDR3 DNA: TGTGCCAGCGCAAGGGACACATCCTACGAGCAGTACTTC; CDR3 protein: CASARDTSYEQYF
J gene: TRBJ1-2; D gene: -; V gene: TRBV4-3; clone size: -; CDR3 DNA: TGCGCCAGCAGCCAAGATCCCGTGGGGGGGGTAAGGTATGGCTACACCTTC; CDR3 protein: CASSQDPVGGVRYGYTF
J gene: TRBJ2-1; D gene: TRBD2; V gene: TRBV30; clone size: -; CDR3 DNA: TGTGCCTGGGCAAAACTAGCGGGAGTTCTCAATGAGCAGTTCTTC; CDR3 protein: CAWAKLAGVLNEQFF
J gene: TRBJ1-4; D gene: -; V gene: TRBV10-2; clone size: -; CDR3 DNA: TGCGCCAGCAGTACAGACTCCTACGAAAAACTGTTTTTT; CDR3 protein: CASSTDSYEKLFF
J gene: TRBJ1-1; D gene: -; V gene: TRBV6-1; clone size: -; CDR3 DNA: TGTGCCAGCAGTGAATGGACTGAAGCTTTCTTT; CDR3 protein: CASSEWTEAFF
J gene: TRBJ1-1; D gene: -; V gene: TRBV18; clone size: -; CDR3 DNA: TGTGCCAGTTCTCTCGGGATTAACACTGAAGCTTTCTTT; CDR3 protein: CASSLGINTEAFF
J gene: TRBJ2-2; D gene: -; V gene: TRBV28; clone size: -; CDR3 DNA: TGTGCCAGCAGTCCAACGGGGGCAGGGAACACCGGGGAGCTGTTTTTT; CDR3 protein: CASSPTGAGNTGELFF
J gene: TRBJ2-7; D gene: TRBD2; V gene: TRBV5-1; clone size: -; CDR3 DNA: TGCGCCAGCAGCTTGGCGGCTAGCGGGTTACTCTACGAGCAGTACTTC; CDR3 protein: CASSLAASGLLYEQYF
J gene: TRBJ2-7; D gene: -; V gene: TRBV4-3; clone size: -; CDR3 DNA: TGCGCCAGCAGCCTCTTCAGCGCAGCCTCCTACGAGCAGTACTTC; CDR3 protein: CASSLFSAASYEQYF
J gene: TRBJ2-1; D gene: TRBD2; V gene: TRBV5-1; clone size: -; CDR3 DNA: TGCGCCAGCAGCTCCACACTAGCGGGGGGGACTAATGAGCAGTTCTTC; CDR3 protein: CASSSTLAGGTNEQFF
J gene: TRBJ2-5; D gene: TRBD2; V gene: TRBV29-1; clone size: -; CDR3 DNA: TGCAGCGTTTCCCCCCCCGGGACTAGCGGGAGTTACGTCCAAGAGACCCAGTACTTC; CDR3 protein: CSVSPPGTSGSYVQETQYF
J gene: TRBJ2-7; D gene: -; V gene: TRBV9; clone size: -; CDR3 DNA: TGTGCCAGCAGCGTAGCAAATTCCCCCTACGAGCAGTACTTC; CDR3 protein: CASSVANSPYEQYF
J gene: TRBJ2-7; D gene: -; V gene: TRBV11-1; clone size: -; CDR3 DNA: TGTGCCAGCAGCTCCGCCCCGACTGAATGGGAGCAGTACTTC; CDR3 protein: CASSSAPTEWEQYF
J gene: TRBJ2-7; D gene: TRBD1; V gene: TRBV28; clone size: -; CDR3 DNA: TGTGCCAGCAGTTTGCTTTGGGACAGCCCCTACGAGCAGTACTTC; CDR3 protein: CASSLLWDSPYEQYF
J gene: TRBJ2-2; D gene: -; V gene: TRBV9; clone size: -; CDR3 DNA: TGTGCCAGCAGCGTAGGTCAAGACACCGGGGAGCTGTTTTTT; CDR3 protein: CASSVGQDTGELFF
J gene: TRBJ2-1; D gene: -; V gene: TRBV10-2; clone size: -; CDR3 DNA: TGCGCCAGCCATCAAGAGCGGGCCGTCTCCTACAATGAGCAGTTCTTC; CDR3 protein: CASHQERAVSYNEQFF
J gene: TRBJ2-1; D gene: TRBD1; V gene: TRBV18; clone size: once; CDR3 DNA: TGTGCCAGCTCACCTGGGATTGCCGGGACAGGGTTGGATGAGCAGTTCTTC; CDR3 protein: CASSPGIAGTGLDEQFF
J gene: TRBJ2-2; D gene: -; V gene: TRBV14; clone size: -; CDR3 DNA: TGTGCCAGCAGCCAAGTCGGGGGATACACCGGGGAGCTGTTTTTT; CDR3 protein: CASSQVGGYTGELFF
J gene: TRBJ1-4; D gene: -; V gene: TRBV7-9; clone size: -; CDR3 DNA: TGTGCCAGCAGCCGGGGACAAGATAATGAAAAACTGTTTTTT; CDR3 protein: CASSRGQDNEKLFF
J gene: TRBJ1-5; D gene: -; V gene: TRBV19; clone size: -; CDR3 DNA: TGTGCCAGTACTACGCCGGGGGGTAATCAGCCCCAGCATTTT; CDR3 protein: CASTTPGGNQPQHF
J gene: TRBJ2-1; D gene: -; V gene: TRBV7-2; clone size: -; CDR3 DNA: TGTGCCAGCAGCTTAGTCCGGGGTCAGGAGCAGTTCTTC; CDR3 protein: CASSLVRGQEQFF
J gene: TRBJ2-5; D gene: -; V gene: TRBV2; clone size: once; CDR3 DNA: TGTGCCAGCAGTCGGTACCAAGAGACCCAGTACTTC; CDR3 protein: CASSRYQETQYF
J gene: TRBJ1-3; D gene: -; V gene: TRBV2; clone size: once; CDR3 DNA: TGTGCCAGCAGTTACGGGGGGGATGGAAACACCATATATTTT; CDR3 protein: CASSYGGDGNTIYF
J gene: TRBJ1-1; D gene: -; V gene: TRBV28; clone size: -; CDR3 DNA: TGTGCCAGCAGTTTAGAACGGACTGAAGCTTTCTTT; CDR3 protein: CASSLERTEAFF
J gene: TRBJ1-1; D gene: -; V gene: TRBV19; clone size: -; CDR3 DNA: TGTGCCAGTAGAACGGTCACAGGGAGGAACACTGAAGCTTTCTTT; CDR3 protein: CASRTVTGRNTEAFF
J gene: TRBJ1-3; D gene: -; V gene: TRBV10-3; clone size: -; CDR3 DNA: TGTGCCTCCACCTTTCTGGACCGGAGCTCTGGAAACACCATATATTTT; CDR3 protein: CASTFLDRSSGNTIYF
J gene: TRBJ2-1; D gene: -; V gene: TRBV9; clone size: -; CDR3 DNA: TGTGCCAGCAGCGTAGATGGACCGGGGTCTGGTTACAATGAGCAGTTCTTC; CDR3 protein: CASSVDGPGSGYNEQFF
J gene: TRBJ2-7; D gene: -; V gene: TRBV5-1; clone size: -; CDR3 DNA: TGCGCCAGCAGCTCCATAGGACCTGGCGGCGAGCAGTACTTC; CDR3 protein: CASSSIGPGGEQYF
J gene: TRBJ2-2; D gene: -; V gene: TRBV6-6; clone size: -; CDR3 DNA: TGTGCCATCACAGGGAGGAACACCGGGGAGCTGTTTTTT; CDR3 protein: CAITGRNTGELFF
J gene: TRBJ2-7; D gene: -; V gene: TRBV7-9; clone size: -; CDR3 DNA: TGTGCCAGCAGCTTAGTTTCCTACGAGCAGTACTTC; CDR3 protein: CASSLVSYEQYF
J gene: TRBJ2-7; D gene: TRBD1; V gene: TRBV27; clone size: -; CDR3 DNA: TGTGCCAGCAGAATACCGGGACAGGGGTTTTACGAGCAGTACTTC; CDR3 protein: CASRIPGQGFYEQYF
J gene: TRBJ2-3; D gene: -; V gene: TRBV29-1; clone size: once; CDR3 DNA: TGCAGCGTTGAATCAGGGTGGGGAGATACGCAGTATTTT; CDR3 protein: CSVESGWGDTQYF
J gene: TRBJ1-1; D gene: -; V gene: TRBV5-1; clone size: -; CDR3 DNA: TGCGCCAGCAAGCAGGGAGGTTGGGACACTGAAGCTTTCTTT; CDR3 protein: CASKQGGWDTEAFF
J gene: TRBJ1-3; D gene: -; V gene: TRBV28; clone size: -; CDR3 DNA: TGTGCCAGCAGTCCTCCGCCAGGGCGTGGTGGAAACACCATATATTTT; CDR3 protein: CASSPPPGRGGNTIYF
J gene: TRBJ1-4; D gene: -; V gene: TRBV19; clone size: -; CDR3 DNA: TGTGCCAGTAGCGGCGGCAGACGGGAAAAACTGTTTTTT; CDR3 protein: CASSGGRREKLFF
J gene: TRBJ1-3; D gene: -; V gene: TRBV7-8; clone size: -; CDR3 DNA: TGTGCCAGCAGCTTAGCAGAGGTCCCTGGAAACACCATATATTTT; CDR3 protein: CASSLAEVPGNTIYF
J gene: TRBJ1-5; D gene: -; V gene: TRBV6-6; clone size: -; CDR3 DNA: TGTGCCAGCAGTTACCTGGGACACCTTAGCAATCAGCCCCAGCATTTT; CDR3 protein: CASSYLGHLSNQPQHF
J gene: TRBJ2-2; D gene: -; V gene: TRBV10-3; clone size: -; CDR3 DNA: TGTGCCATCAGTGTGGCTCGGTCTGAGCTGTTTTTT; CDR3 protein: CAISVARSELFF
J gene: TRBJ2-7; D gene: -; V gene: TRBV25-1; clone size: -; CDR3 DNA: TGTGCCAGCAGTGAATCAGGGAAAACCTACGAGCAGTACTTC; CDR3 protein: CASSESGKTYEQYF
J gene: TRBJ2-3; D gene: TRBD1; V gene: TRBV5-1; clone size: -; CDR3 DNA: TGCGCCAGCAGCCCGGGACAGTTCACAGATACGCAGTATTTT; CDR3 protein: CASSPGQFTDTQYF
J gene: TRBJ2-5; D gene: -; V gene: TRBV7-2; clone size: -; CDR3 DNA: TGTGCCAGCAGCTTGGAATCTCTACAAGAGACCCAGTACTTC; CDR3 protein: CASSLESLQETQYF
J gene: TRBJ2-5; D gene: -; V gene: TRBV15; clone size: -; CDR3 DNA: TGTGCCACCAGCACAGGGCCGAACCAAGAGACCCAGTACTTC; CDR3 protein: CATSTGPNQETQYF
J gene: TRBJ2-7; D gene: -; V gene: TRBV19; clone size: once; CDR3 DNA: TGTGCCAGTAGTATAGTGACAGGAGTCGAGCAGTACTTC; CDR3 protein: CASSIVTGVEQYF